This T cell receptor beta chain stems from a study of cytomegalovirus exposure and HLA in healthy donors. On the study more broadly: In an early release, HLA-typed donors contributed 77 million or so unique TCR sequences.

Turning to this clone: What it binds is unknown.

The study's findings and limits: Roughly uniform sequencing depth across donors was assumed, possibly incorrectly.

PCR involved 60 Vbeta and 13 Jbeta primers. The repertoire was sequenced with immunoSEQ multiplex PCR; TCRdb's copy has only in-frame clones and lacks some. This sample carries 75,000 to 95,000 clones, about four fifths of them seen once, and the ten largest clones take around 5.6%. The material sequenced was PBMCs. The TCR comes from a woman aged 18 to 35 in good health and CMV-seropositive.

This CDR3 reads CASSMLMREGEQFF. The CDR3 nucleotides are TGTGCCAGTAGTATGTTGATGAGGGAGGGTGAGCAGTTCTTC. The rearrangement links TRBV19 to TRBJ2-1, with 7 bases aligning to TRBD2. The CDR3 extends over 14 amino acids. Germline CDR1 and CDR2: LNHDA and SQIVND (reference sequence). V gave up 3 bases and J gave up 9 bases; unmatched junction bases: 8.